The 8 T cell receptor beta chains given below trace back to one sample, sequenced in a study of response to subunit inactivated influenza vaccine. TCRdb ran MiXCR on the RT-PCR reads and lists one entry per CDR3 protein. Of hundreds of thousands of distinct CDR3 sequences in the sample, 25% were seen once. The sample was CD4+ T cells sorted from PBMCs, taken around 5 days after vaccination. The receptors originated from a man over 45 who received an inactivated influenza vaccine.

The chain joins TRBV6-1 to TRBJ1-2, with D maybe TRBD1 (6 bases). V lost 6 bases and J 7 bases, leaving 18 bases between the germline ends. CDR1 MNHNS and CDR2 SASEGT come from the germline V gene. This CDR3 is 14 amino acids long. The CDR3 region has the DNA TGTGCCAGCAGAGTCCGGGGGGGGCAGGGTGGCTACACCTTC. This codes for CASRVRGGQGGYTF.

This clonotype has more than one count but fewer than ten. The rearrangement links TRBV11-1 to TRBJ2-7; 8 bases are shared with TRBD2. Trimming at V came to 5 bases and at J to 2 bases, leaving 17 bases not matched to a gene. Germline assignment: CDR1 SGHAT and CDR2 FQDESV (reference sequence). This CDR3 spans 18 amino acids. The CDR3 reads CASSRITGPEREPYEQYF. CDR3 nucleotide sequence: TGTGCCAGCAGCCGTATTACAGGGCCGGAGCGGGAGCCCTACGAGCAGTACTTC.

V and J are TRBV3-1 and TRBJ2-1; 11 nucleotides line up with TRBD1. Germline CDR1 LGHDT, CDR2 YNNKEL (reference sequence). The trim removed 4 bases at V and 5 bases at J, leaving 10 bases unmatched. The CDR3 sequence is 17 residues long. The CDR3 loop reads CASSPGGGTGGHNEQFF. The DNA of the CDR3 is TGTGCCAGCAGCCCCGGAGGGGGGACAGGGGGGCACAATGAGCAGTTCTTC.

V is TRBV6-1 and J is TRBJ2-7; 8 nucleotides align to TRBD2. The CDR3 consists of 14 residues. Germline CDR1 is MNHNS and CDR2 is SASEGT. The V segment lost 5 bases and the J segment 5 bases; nucleotides outside the gene matches: 8. The CDR3 here is CASSPAGGVDEQYF. The CDR3 nucleotides read TGTGCCAGCAGTCCCGCCGGGGGGGTAGACGAGCAGTACTTC.

This clonotype was seen only a few times. The V gene is TRBV2, the J gene TRBJ2-1; 7 bases agree with TRBD1. With V trimmed by 5 bases and J by 4 bases, 8 bases remained unmatched. The CDR3 has 15 amino acids. Germline V lookup: CDR1 SNHLY, CDR2 FYNNEI. CDR3 amino acids: CASSLQGRRYNEQFF. Written as DNA, the CDR3 is TGTGCCAGCAGTCTACAGGGGAGAAGGTACAATGAGCAGTTCTTC.

CDR3 region: CASSKGQNNEKLFF. CDR3 bases: TGTGCCAGCAGCAAGGGACAGAATAATGAAAAACTGTTTTTT. The genes are TRBV7-2 and TRBJ1-4, with 7 bases matching TRBD1. Germline CDR1 SGHTA, CDR2 FQGNSA. The CDR3 is 14 amino acids. The V and J ends lost 5 bases and 4 bases, in that order; junction bases with no gene match: 4.

The chain is built from TRBV6-1 and TRBJ2-2; 8 bases line up with TRBD1. J was trimmed by 1 base and V by 6 bases; bases with no gene match: 4. CDR1 and CDR2 from the germline V gene are MNHNS and SASEGT. The CDR3 runs to 15 residues. This CDR3 is CASSPGTGNTGELFF. CDR3 bases: TGTGCCAGCAGCCCCGGGACAGGGAACACCGGGGAGCTGTTTTTT.

The chain has TRBV24-1 and TRBJ2-5; D is unclear. Germline values: CDR1 KGHDR, CDR2 SFDVKD. The V gene lost 4 bases and the J gene lost 2 bases, with 13 bases spanning the gap. This CDR3 contains 15 residues. The chain's CDR3 is CATSDLQGKQETQYF. Written as DNA, the CDR3 is TGTGCCACCAGTGACCTGCAAGGGAAACAAGAGACCCAGTACTTC.